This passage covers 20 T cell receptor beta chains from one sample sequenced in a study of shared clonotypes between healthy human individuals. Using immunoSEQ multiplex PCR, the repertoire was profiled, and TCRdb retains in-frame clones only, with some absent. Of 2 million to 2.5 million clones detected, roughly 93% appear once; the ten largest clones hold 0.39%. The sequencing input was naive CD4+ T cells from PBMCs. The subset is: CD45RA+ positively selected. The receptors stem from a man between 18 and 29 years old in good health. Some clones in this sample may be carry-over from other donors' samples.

CDR3 coding DNA: TGTGCTAGTGGTTTGGAAGTGGGGGCCACCTACGAGCAGTACTTC. It yields the protein CASGLEVGATYEQYF. J is TRBJ2-7 and V is TRBV12-5; tentatively, D is TRBD1 (6 bases). Per germline, CDR1 LGHNT and CDR2 FRNRAP. Trimming took 1 base from V and 2 from J, leaving 12 bases between them. This CDR3 spans 15 amino acids.

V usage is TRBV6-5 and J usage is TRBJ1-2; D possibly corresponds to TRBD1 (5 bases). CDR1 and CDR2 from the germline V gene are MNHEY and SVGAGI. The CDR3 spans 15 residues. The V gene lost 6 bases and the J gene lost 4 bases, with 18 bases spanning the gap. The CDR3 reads CASSPHLQAGYGYTF. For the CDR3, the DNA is TGTGCCAGCAGCCCCCACCTACAGGCGGGCTATGGCTACACCTTC.

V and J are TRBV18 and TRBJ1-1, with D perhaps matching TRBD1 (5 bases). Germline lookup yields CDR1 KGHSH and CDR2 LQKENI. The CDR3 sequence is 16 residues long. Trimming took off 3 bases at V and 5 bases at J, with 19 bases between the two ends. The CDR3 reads CASSPRGLKGVTEAFF. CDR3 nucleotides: TGTGCCAGCTCACCCCGGGGCCTCAAAGGTGTAACTGAAGCTTTCTTT.

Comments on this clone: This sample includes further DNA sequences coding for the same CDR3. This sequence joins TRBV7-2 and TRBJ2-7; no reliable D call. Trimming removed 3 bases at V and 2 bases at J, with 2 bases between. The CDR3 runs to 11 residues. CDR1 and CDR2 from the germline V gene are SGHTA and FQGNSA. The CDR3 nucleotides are TGTGCCAGCAGCTTTACCTACGAGCAGTACTTC. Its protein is CASSFTYEQYF.

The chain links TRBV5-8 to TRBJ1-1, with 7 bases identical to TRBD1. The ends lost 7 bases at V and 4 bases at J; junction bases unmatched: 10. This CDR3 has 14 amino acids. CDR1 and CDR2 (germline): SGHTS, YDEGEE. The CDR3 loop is CASGDREIGTEAFF. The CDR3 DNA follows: TGTGCCAGCGGTGACAGGGAAATTGGCACTGAAGCTTTCTTT.

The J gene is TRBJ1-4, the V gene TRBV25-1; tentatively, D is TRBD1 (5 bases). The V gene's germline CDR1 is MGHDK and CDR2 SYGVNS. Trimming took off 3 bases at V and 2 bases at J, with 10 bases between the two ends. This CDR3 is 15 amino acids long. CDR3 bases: TGTGCCAGCAGTGATTTAGGGGCGACTAATGAAAAACTGTTTTTT. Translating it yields CASSDLGATNEKLFF.

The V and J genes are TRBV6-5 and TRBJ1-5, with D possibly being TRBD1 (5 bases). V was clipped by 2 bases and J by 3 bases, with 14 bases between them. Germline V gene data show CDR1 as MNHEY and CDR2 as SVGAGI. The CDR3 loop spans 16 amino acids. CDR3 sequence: CASSYGVVGTNQPQHF. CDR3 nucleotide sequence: TGTGCCAGCAGTTACGGGGTCGTAGGGACCAATCAGCCCCAGCATTTT.

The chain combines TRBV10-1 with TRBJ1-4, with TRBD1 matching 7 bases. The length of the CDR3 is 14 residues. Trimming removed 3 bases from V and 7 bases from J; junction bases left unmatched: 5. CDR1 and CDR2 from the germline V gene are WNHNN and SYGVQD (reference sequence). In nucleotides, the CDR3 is TGCGCCAGCAGTGATTGGGACAGACCTGAAAAACTGTTTTTT. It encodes CASSDWDRPEKLFF.

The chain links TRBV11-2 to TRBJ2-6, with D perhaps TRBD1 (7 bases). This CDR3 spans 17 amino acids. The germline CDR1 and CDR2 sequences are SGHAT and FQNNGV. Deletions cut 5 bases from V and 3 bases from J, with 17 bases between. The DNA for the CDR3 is TGTGCCAGCAGCAGGGGACTCGACAGGGTTGGGGCCAACGTCCTGACTTTC. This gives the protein CASSRGLDRVGANVLTF.

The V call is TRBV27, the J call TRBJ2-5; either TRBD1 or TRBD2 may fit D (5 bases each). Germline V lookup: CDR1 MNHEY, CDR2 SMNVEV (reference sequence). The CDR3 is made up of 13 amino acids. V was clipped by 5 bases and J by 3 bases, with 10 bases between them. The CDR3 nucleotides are TGTGCCAGCAGTAGGTGGGGGAAAGAGACCCAGTACTTC. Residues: CASSRWGKETQYF.

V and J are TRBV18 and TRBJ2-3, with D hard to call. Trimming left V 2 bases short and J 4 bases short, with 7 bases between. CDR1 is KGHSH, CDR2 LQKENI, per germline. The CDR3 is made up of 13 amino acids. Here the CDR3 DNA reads TGTGCCAGCTCACCATTCGCTGCAGATACGCAGTATTTT. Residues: CASSPFAADTQYF.

The CDR3 DNA sequence: TGTGCCAGCAGCCCCAGGGGGTATGGAAACACCATATATTTT. Residues: CASSPRGYGNTIYF. V and J are TRBV6-5 and TRBJ1-3, with TRBD1 matching over 7 bases. The CDR3 runs 14 residues. The trim removed 6 bases at V and 3 bases at J, leaving 5 bases unmatched. Germline assignment: CDR1 MNHEY and CDR2 SVGAGI.

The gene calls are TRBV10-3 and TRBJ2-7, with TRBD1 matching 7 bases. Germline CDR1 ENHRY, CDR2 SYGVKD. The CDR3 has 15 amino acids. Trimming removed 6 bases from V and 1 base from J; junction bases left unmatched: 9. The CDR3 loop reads CAIRGTAPDSYEQYF. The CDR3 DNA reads TGTGCCATCAGAGGGACAGCCCCCGATTCCTACGAGCAGTACTTC.

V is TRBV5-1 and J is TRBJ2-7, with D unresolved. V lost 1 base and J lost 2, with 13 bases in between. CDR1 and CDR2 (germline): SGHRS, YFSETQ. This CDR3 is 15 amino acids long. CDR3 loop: CASSLQGQPTYEQYF. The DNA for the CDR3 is TGCGCCAGCAGCTTGCAAGGGCAGCCGACCTACGAGCAGTACTTC.

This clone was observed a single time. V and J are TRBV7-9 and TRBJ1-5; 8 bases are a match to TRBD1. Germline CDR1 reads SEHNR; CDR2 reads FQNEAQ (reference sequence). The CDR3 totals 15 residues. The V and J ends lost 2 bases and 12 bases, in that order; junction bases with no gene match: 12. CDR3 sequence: CASSLWPGQEKLQHF. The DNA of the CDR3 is TGTGCCAGCAGCTTATGGCCGGGACAGGAGAAGCTCCAGCATTTT.

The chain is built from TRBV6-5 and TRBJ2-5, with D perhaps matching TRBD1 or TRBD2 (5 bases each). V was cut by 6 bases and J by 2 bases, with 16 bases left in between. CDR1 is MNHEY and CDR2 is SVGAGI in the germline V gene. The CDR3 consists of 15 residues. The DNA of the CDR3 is TGTGCCAGCAGCCCACTAGGGACGCCACAAGAGACCCAGTACTTC. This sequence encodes CASSPLGTPQETQYF.

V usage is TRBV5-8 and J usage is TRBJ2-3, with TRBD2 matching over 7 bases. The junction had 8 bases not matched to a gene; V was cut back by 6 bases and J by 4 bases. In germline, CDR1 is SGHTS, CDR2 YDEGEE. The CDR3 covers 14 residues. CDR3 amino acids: CASKGRADPDTQYF. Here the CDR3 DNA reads TGTGCCAGCAAGGGGAGGGCCGACCCAGATACGCAGTATTTT. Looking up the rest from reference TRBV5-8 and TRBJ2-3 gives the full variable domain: EAGVTQSPTHLIKTRGQQATLRCSPISGHTSVYWYQQALGLGLQFLLWYDEGEERNRGNFPPRFSGRQFPNYSSELNVNALELEDSALYLCASKGRADPDTQYFGPGTRLTVL.

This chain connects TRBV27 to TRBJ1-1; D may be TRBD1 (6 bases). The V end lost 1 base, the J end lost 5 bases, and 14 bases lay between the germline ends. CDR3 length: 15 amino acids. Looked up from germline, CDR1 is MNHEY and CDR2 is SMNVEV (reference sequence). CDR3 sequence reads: CASSLFQGRVTEAFF. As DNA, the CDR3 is TGTGCCAGCAGTTTATTTCAGGGGAGAGTAACTGAAGCTTTCTTT.

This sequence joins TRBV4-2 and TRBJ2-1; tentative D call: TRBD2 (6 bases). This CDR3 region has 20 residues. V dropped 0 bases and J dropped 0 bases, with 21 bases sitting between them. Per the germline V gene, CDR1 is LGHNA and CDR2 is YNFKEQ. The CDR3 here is CASSQEGPLTRIGSYNEQFF. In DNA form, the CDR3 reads TGTGCCAGCAGCCAAGAAGGGCCTCTGACTAGAATAGGCTCCTACAATGAGCAGTTCTTC.

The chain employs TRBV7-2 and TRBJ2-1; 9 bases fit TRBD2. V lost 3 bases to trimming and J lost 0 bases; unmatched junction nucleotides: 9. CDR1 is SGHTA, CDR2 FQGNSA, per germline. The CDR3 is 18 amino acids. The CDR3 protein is CASSFPAGGTSSYNEQFF. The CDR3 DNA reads TGTGCCAGCAGCTTCCCAGCGGGAGGTACCAGCTCCTACAATGAGCAGTTCTTC.